Presented here are 32 T cell receptor beta chains from one specimen sequenced in a study of cytomegalovirus exposure and HLA in healthy donors. Primers for the PCR totalled 60 Vbeta and 13 Jbeta. Repertoires were generated with immunoSEQ multiplex PCR, while TCRdb's copy carries only in-frame clones and drops some. The table includes approximately 160,000 clones, about 80% detected once. The sample comprised PBMCs. The source of these receptors is a girl between 10 and 17 years old in good health and CMV-seropositive.

This clone has only a few counts. The chain links TRBV6-6 to TRBJ1-1, with a possible D match to TRBD1 (5 bases). The V and J ends lost 2 bases and 7 bases respectively, with 11 bases between them. Germline assignment: CDR1 MNHNY and CDR2 SVGAGI (reference sequence). The CDR3 length is 13 residues. Here the CDR3 reads CASSYRVRGEAFF. The CDR3 region has the DNA TGTGCCAGCAGTTACCGTGTAAGGGGTGAAGCTTTCTTT.

This clone was observed a single time. V is TRBV7-2 and J is TRBJ1-1; weak D call: TRBD1 (5 bases). V was pared by 6 bases and J by 4 bases, with 18 bases between. Germline values: CDR1 SGHTA, CDR2 FQGNSA. The CDR3 length is 15 residues. The CDR3 coding sequence is TGTGCCAGCAGTCCGGTAACAGGCACTGCCACTGAAGCTTTCTTT. This gives the protein CASSPVTGTATEAFF.

J is TRBJ1-5 and V is TRBV27; TRBD1 aligns across 8 bases. CDR3 length: 13 amino acids. CDR1 is MNHEY and CDR2 is SMNVEV in the germline V gene (reference sequence). The J segment lost 4 bases and the V segment lost 5 bases, leaving 1 base of the junction unmatched. The CDR3 spells CASSRDRNQPQHF. DNA of the CDR3: TGTGCCAGCAGTCGGGACAGGAATCAGCCCCAGCATTTT.

The chain joins TRBV5-1 to TRBJ2-7; a weak D match, TRBD2 (6 bases). Trimming took off 0 bases at V and 6 bases at J, with 16 bases between the two ends. The CDR3 is 15 residues long. Germline loops: CDR1 SGHRS, CDR2 YFSETQ. The DNA of the CDR3 is TGCGCCAGCAGCTTGGGGGCCCTAGGGAGGACCGAGCAGTACTTC. Its protein is CASSLGALGRTEQYF.

The chain combines TRBV23-1 with TRBJ2-1, with D perhaps TRBD1 (6 bases). TRBV23-1 is identified as an open reading frame with a role that is uncertain. Trimming took off 2 bases at V and 5 bases at J, with 22 bases between the two ends. The CDR3 has 18 residues. CDR3 region: CASSQERDDRTPHNEQFF. The CDR3 DNA reads as TGCGCCAGCAGTCAAGAGAGGGACGACAGGACGCCTCACAATGAGCAGTTCTTC.

This sequence joins TRBV10-3 and TRBJ2-1; possible D gene TRBD2, 5 bases. CDR3 length equals 14 residues. Trimming took 2 bases from V and 5 from J, leaving 10 bases between them. In germline, CDR1 is ENHRY, CDR2 SYGVKD. In nucleotides, the CDR3 is TGTGCCATCAGTGAGGGGCGGGCTCACAATGAGCAGTTCTTC. Translated: CAISEGRAHNEQFF.

The chain employs TRBV28 and TRBJ2-7, with 7 positions matching TRBD1. The V gene's germline CDR1 is MDHEN and CDR2 SYDVKM. Trimming at V came to 7 bases and at J to 6 bases, leaving 12 bases not matched to a gene. The CDR3 length is 14 residues. The CDR3 sequence is CASIHEGARVEQYF. As DNA, the CDR3 is TGTGCCAGCATTCACGAGGGGGCGCGGGTCGAGCAGTACTTC. The full variable domain, with the rest looked up from reference TRBV28 and TRBJ2-7, is DVKVTQSSRYLVKRTGEKVFLECVQDMDHENMFWYRQDPGLGLRLIYFSYDVKMKEKGDIPEGYSVSREKKERFSLILESASTNQTSMYLCASIHEGARVEQYFGPGTRLTVT.

The chain uses TRBV7-9 and TRBJ2-5; TRBD2 agrees at 11 bases. V was pared by 0 bases and J by 4 bases, with 4 bases of the junction left unmatched. CDR3 length equals 16 residues. Germline V gene sequence: CDR1 SEHNR, CDR2 FQNEAQ (reference sequence). CDR3 DNA: TGTGCCAGCAGCTTAGCGGGACTAGCGGACGGAGAGACCCAGTACTTC. Protein product: CASSLAGLADGETQYF.

The rearrangement uses TRBV29-1 and TRBJ1-1; a possible D gene is TRBD1 (5 bases). V lost 7 bases and J lost 5, with 11 bases in between. This CDR3 contains 11 residues. Germline lookup yields CDR1 SQVTM and CDR2 ANQGSEA. CDR3 nucleotide sequence: TGCAGCGGGGACTGGGGAACTGAAGCTTTCTTT. Translation: CSGDWGTEAFF.

The CDR3 DNA reads as TGTGCCAGTAGTCCGCCGACAGGGTACACTGAAGCTTTCTTT. Translated, it gives CASSPPTGYTEAFF. The chain recombines TRBV19 with TRBJ1-1; TRBD1 matches at 7 bases. Per the germline V gene, CDR1 is LNHDA and CDR2 is SQIVND (reference sequence). V lost 5 bases, J lost 3 bases, and 6 bases stayed unmatched. CDR3 length equals 14 residues.

The J gene is TRBJ2-2, the V gene TRBV18; 7 bases match TRBD1. Germline-derived CDR1 and CDR2 are KGHSH and LQKENI. The CDR3 contains 15 residues. J gave up 0 bases and V 6 bases, and 4 bases lay outside the gene matches. This chain's CDR3 is CASSLGQSNTGELFF. CDR3 bases: TGTGCCAGCTCGCTGGGACAGTCGAACACCGGGGAGCTGTTTTTT.

The chain employs TRBV7-8 and TRBJ2-1, with 8 bases matching TRBD2. The junction had 16 bases not matched to a gene; V was cut back by 5 bases and J by 7 bases. Per germline, CDR1 SGHVS and CDR2 FQNEAQ. The CDR3 sequence is 17 residues long. The CDR3 loop is CASSPETLTGTRNEQFF. CDR3 DNA sequence: TGTGCCAGCAGCCCTGAGACACTGACCGGGACTAGGAATGAGCAGTTCTTC.

This clone was seen a few times. V gene TRBV5-1 combines with J gene TRBJ1-1, with D perhaps TRBD1 (5 bases). V gave up 0 bases and J gave up 1 base, with 7 bases separating them. This CDR3 has 14 amino acids. Germline CDR1 is SGHRS and CDR2 is YFSETQ. The CDR3 is CASSLDGGNTEAFF. In nucleotides, the CDR3 is TGCGCCAGCAGCTTGGACGGGGGGAACACTGAAGCTTTCTTT. Combining the CDR3 with reference TRBV5-1 and TRBJ1-1 gives the whole variable domain KAGVTQTPRYLIKTRGQQVTLSCSPISGHRSVSWYQQTPGQGLQFLFEYFSETQRNKGNFPGRFSGRQFSNSRSEMNVSTLELGDSALYLCASSLDGGNTEAFFGQGTRLTVV.

The chain is built from TRBV25-1 and TRBJ1-5; D is possibly TRBD1 (5 bases). Germline V CDR1 and CDR2: MGHDK, SYGVNS. V was clipped by 2 bases and J by 3 bases, with 14 bases between them. This CDR3 is built from 16 residues. CDR3 sequence reads: CASSEGGGVNNQPQHF. CDR3 DNA sequence: TGTGCCAGCAGTGAAGGGGGAGGGGTGAACAATCAGCCCCAGCATTTT.

The chain is built from TRBV9 and TRBJ2-3; 12 bases match TRBD2. V dropped 3 bases and J dropped 4; count of bases not matched to a gene: 9. The CDR3 length is 17 residues. Germline-derived CDR1 and CDR2 are SGDLS and YYNGEE. The CDR3 coding sequence is TGTGCCAGCAGCGGACCGACTAGCGGGAGCCCCCCAGATACGCAGTATTTT. Translated, it gives CASSGPTSGSPPDTQYF. Full variable domain (missing parts from reference TRBV9 and TRBJ2-3): DSGVTQTPKHLITATGQRVTLRCSPRSGDLSVYWYQQSLDQGLQFLIQYYNGEERAKGNILERFSAQQFPDLHSELNLSSLELGDSALYFCASSGPTSGSPPDTQYFGPGTRLTVL.

This clone turned up a few times. The V and J genes are TRBV30 and TRBJ1-1; maybe TRBD1 (6 bases). Trimming took off 1 base at V and 4 bases at J, with 16 bases between the two ends. From germline, CDR1 is GTSNPN and CDR2 SVGIG (reference sequence). The CDR3 consists of 15 residues. The DNA for the CDR3 is TGTGCCTGGAGTGGACCCCCGACAGGTCGCACTGAAGCTTTCTTT. This translates into CAWSGPPTGRTEAFF. Full variable domain (missing parts from reference TRBV30 and TRBJ1-1): SQTIHQWPATLVQPVGSPLSLECTVEGTSNPNLYWYRQAAGRGLQLLFYSVGIGQISSEVPQNLSASRPQDRQFILSSKKLLLSDSGFYLCAWSGPPTGRTEAFFGQGTRLTVV.

The V and J genes are TRBV7-2 and TRBJ2-4, with TRBD2 matching over 9 bases. The V and J ends lost 1 base and 4 bases, in that order; junction bases with no gene match: 5. The CDR3 has 16 residues. The germline V gene has CDR1 SGHTA and CDR2 FQGNSA. Written as DNA, the CDR3 is TGTGCCAGCAGCTTAGGGTCAGCGGGGGGTAAAAACATTCAGTACTTC. This sequence encodes CASSLGSAGGKNIQYF.

The chain uses TRBV7-9 and TRBJ1-5; 10 positions agree with TRBD1. The V gene end was trimmed by 2 bases and the J gene end by 2 bases; junction bases not matched to a gene: 3. There are 16 residues in the CDR3. CDR1 and CDR2 (germline): SEHNR, FQNEAQ (reference sequence). The CDR3: CASSLWTGGGNQPQHF. The CDR3, as DNA: TGTGCCAGCAGCTTATGGACAGGGGGTGGCAATCAGCCCCAGCATTTT.

The rearrangement links TRBV6-5 to TRBJ1-2; TRBD1 agrees at 9 bases. Trimming took 5 bases from V and 6 from J; bases not matched to a gene: 1. Germline V CDR1 and CDR2: MNHEY, SVGAGI. The CDR3 contains 12 residues. The CDR3 here is CASSTGGDGYTF. In nucleotides, the CDR3 is TGTGCCAGCAGTACAGGGGGCGATGGCTACACCTTC.

V and J are TRBV6-5 and TRBJ2-1, with a weak D call TRBD2 (6 bases). Trimming cost V 1 base and J 6 bases, with 13 bases left between them. This CDR3 is built from 15 residues. CDR1 and CDR2 from the germline V gene are MNHEY and SVGAGI. The CDR3 reads CASSYLGGVPNEQFF. The CDR3 DNA reads as TGTGCCAGCAGTTACTTGGGGGGAGTACCCAATGAGCAGTTCTTC.

V is TRBV23-1 and J is TRBJ1-5; D may be TRBD1 (6 bases). TRBV23-1 is given ORF status, its function remaining uncertain. Trimming shortened V by 4 bases and J by 4 bases, and 14 bases separated the two germline ends. This CDR3 contains 15 residues. The CDR3: CASSLRGRQNQPQHF. The CDR3 DNA reads TGCGCCAGCAGTCTGCGGGGGCGTCAGAATCAGCCCCAGCATTTT.

The CDR3 here is CASSETGATNEKLFF. DNA for the CDR3: TGTGCCAGCAGTGAGACAGGGGCAACTAATGAAAAACTGTTTTTT. The genes are TRBV6-1 and TRBJ1-4; 8 nucleotides match TRBD1. Germline V gives CDR1 MNHNS, CDR2 SASEGT. Unmatched junction bases numbered 0, after V lost 3 bases and J lost 0 bases. There are 15 residues in the CDR3.

About this clone: Other nucleotide sequences in the sample specify the same CDR3. The J gene is TRBJ1-1, the V gene TRBV5-1, with D possibly matching TRBD1 (5 bases). Per germline, CDR1 SGHRS and CDR2 YFSETQ. V was trimmed by 0 bases and J by 3 bases, leaving 9 bases between them. The CDR3 totals 14 residues. The CDR3 DNA reads TGCGCCAGCAGCTTGGCCGGGGGATACACTGAAGCTTTCTTT. Translating gives CASSLAGGYTEAFF.

This clone was counted only a few times. This rearrangement joins TRBV5-1 to TRBJ1-2, with 10 bases fitting TRBD1. The CDR3 covers 17 residues. Looked up from germline, CDR1 is SGHRS and CDR2 is YFSETQ. The J segment lost 3 bases and the V segment lost 0 bases, leaving 8 bases of the junction unmatched. The CDR3 DNA follows: TGCGCCAGCAGCTTGGGGATCCCCGGACAGGGGGACTATGGCTACACCTTC. This codes for CASSLGIPGQGDYGYTF.

This rearrangement joins TRBV7-2 to TRBJ1-2, with D uncertain. CDR1 SGHTA and CDR2 FQGNSA come from the germline V gene. V shed 5 bases and J shed 3 bases, with 10 bases lying between them. The CDR3 has 13 residues. CDR3 sequence reads: CASSLGQYYGYTF. The CDR3, as DNA: TGTGCCAGCAGCCTGGGCCAGTACTATGGCTACACCTTC. The complete variable domain, with remaining parts taken from reference TRBV7-2 and TRBJ1-2, reads GAGVSQSPSNKVTEKGKDVELRCDPISGHTALYWYRQSLGQGLEFLIYFQGNSAPDKSGLPSDRFSAERTGGSVSTLTIQRTQQEDSAVYLCASSLGQYYGYTFGSGTRLTVV.

The chain employs TRBV11-1 and TRBJ1-2; possibly TRBD1 for D (6 bases). Germline-derived CDR1 and CDR2 are SGHAT and FQDESV (reference sequence). This CDR3 contains 14 residues. V lost 6 bases and J lost 4, with 15 bases in between. The CDR3 sequence: CASSPTGTSYGYTF. CDR3 bases: TGTGCCAGCAGTCCTACAGGGACCTCCTATGGCTACACCTTC.

The J gene is TRBJ2-3, the V gene TRBV30; tentatively, D is TRBD2 (5 bases). Trimming removed 5 bases from V and 3 bases from J, with 12 bases in between. The CDR3 length is 13 residues. Germline CDR1 GTSNPN, CDR2 SVGIG (reference sequence). The CDR3 sequence: CAWGRGGTDTQYF. The CDR3, as DNA: TGTGCCTGGGGTCGGGGTGGAACAGATACGCAGTATTTT. The entire variable domain, with the rest obtained from reference TRBV30 and TRBJ2-3, is as follows: SQTIHQWPATLVQPVGSPLSLECTVEGTSNPNLYWYRQAAGRGLQLLFYSVGIGQISSEVPQNLSASRPQDRQFILSSKKLLLSDSGFYLCAWGRGGTDTQYFGPGTRLTVL.

This clone was seen more than once but under ten times. The chain uses TRBV28 and TRBJ2-4, with 15 bases that match TRBD2. Germline CDR1 MDHEN, CDR2 SYDVKM. Trimming cost V 5 bases and J 6 bases; bases outside gene matches: 5. The CDR3 has 16 residues. The CDR3 DNA reads as TGTGCCAGCAGTGGACTAGCGGGAGGGCCCGGAAACATTCAGTACTTC. This sequence encodes CASSGLAGGPGNIQYF.

The rearrangement links TRBV10-3 to TRBJ2-5; 9 bases are a match to TRBD2. Germline lookup yields CDR1 ENHRY and CDR2 SYGVKD. The junction had 16 bases not matched to a gene; V was cut back by 4 bases and J by 4 bases. CDR3 length: 18 residues. CDR3 residues: CAISGRLAAQDQLETQYF. The CDR3 DNA reads TGTGCCATCAGTGGAAGACTAGCGGCGCAGGACCAGTTAGAGACCCAGTACTTC.

The rearrangement joins TRBV18 to TRBJ2-3, with D possibly matching TRBD1 (5 bases). V lost 5 bases and J lost 1, with 13 bases in between. The CDR3 contains 15 residues. Germline V gene lookup returns CDR1 KGHSH and CDR2 LQKENI. In nucleotides, the CDR3 is TGTGCCAGCTCATTCGACAGCTTAGGCACAGATACGCAGTATTTT. Protein: CASSFDSLGTDTQYF.

J is TRBJ2-7 and V is TRBV28; tentative D call: TRBD1 (5 bases). The length of the CDR3 is 15 residues. V lost 2 bases and J 2 bases, leaving 13 bases between the germline ends. Germline loops: CDR1 MDHEN, CDR2 SYDVKM. CDR3 loop: CASSLGAVGAYEQYF. The CDR3 DNA reads as TGTGCCAGCAGTTTAGGGGCCGTTGGGGCCTACGAGCAGTACTTC. Full variable domain (missing parts from reference TRBV28 and TRBJ2-7): DVKVTQSSRYLVKRTGEKVFLECVQDMDHENMFWYRQDPGLGLRLIYFSYDVKMKEKGDIPEGYSVSREKKERFSLILESASTNQTSMYLCASSLGAVGAYEQYFGPGTRLTVT.

This clone was observed a handful of times. V is TRBV11-2 and J is TRBJ1-5; 7 nucleotides align to TRBD1. Per germline, CDR1 SGHAT and CDR2 FQNNGV. This CDR3 is built from 17 residues. Losses at the gene ends were 3 bases for V and 0 bases for J; bases not matched to a gene: 8. This CDR3 reads CASSLGDRTYSNQPQHF. CDR3 DNA: TGTGCCAGCAGCTTGGGGGACAGAACTTATAGCAATCAGCCCCAGCATTTT.